This T cell receptor beta chain stems from a study of low-dose radiotherapy and immunotherapy resistance in tumors. Study details: Every six weeks patients received intravenous ipilimumab 1 mg/kg, and every two weeks they received intravenous nivolumab 240 mg.

Both TCRalpha and TCRbeta chains were reverse transcribed with V-gene-specific primers. Over around 19 PCR cycles, TCRs were amplified from a constant-region primer and V-primer adapter. The authors amplified isolated mRNA by in vitro transcription. TCRdb reprocessed the reads with MiXCR, giving one entry per CDR3 protein. Of around 60,000 distinct CDR3 sequences in the sample, 23% were seen once. In this sample, this clonotype turned up many times. Time point denoted: after trial treatment. Treatment reported: LDRT plus nivolumab, ipilimumab, low-dose cyclophosphamide and aspirin (RACIN trial). As their treatment, donors received nivolumab, ipilimumab, aspirin, low-dose cyclophosphamide and low-dose radiotherapy. V lost 5 bases and J lost 0, with 17 bases in between. This CDR3 spans 17 amino acids. CDR1 and CDR2 from the germline V gene are ENHRY and SYGVKD.

This sequence was found in a male donor with prostate cancer. This sequence joins TRBV10-3 and TRBJ2-1, with D perhaps assigned TRBD1 or TRBD2 (7 bases each). The material was PBMCs, obtained after low-dose radiotherapy plus immunotherapy. This chain's CDR3 is CAISQGGIPSSYNEQFF. DNA of the CDR3: TGTGCCATCAGTCAGGGGGGGATCCCAAGCTCCTACAATGAGCAGTTCTTC.